This passage covers 24 T cell receptor beta chains from one sample sequenced in a study of shared clonotypes between healthy human individuals. Assay: immunoSEQ multiplex PCR; the TCRdb copy retains only in-frame clones and omits some. The sample has approximately 350,000 clones, 74% seen once. The sequencing input was memory CD4+ T cells sorted from blood. The subset is: CD45RA-negative fraction. These receptors originate from a man aged 25-45 years in good health.

CDR3 region: CASSLTSGQETQYF. The CDR3 coding sequence is TGTGCCAGCAGCCTGACTAGCGGACAAGAGACCCAGTACTTC. The chain is built from TRBV28 and TRBJ2-5; TRBD2 aligns across 9 bases. The CDR3 is 14 amino acids. J lost 2 bases, V lost 6 bases, and 4 bases had no gene match. The germline CDR1 and CDR2 sequences are MDHEN and SYDVKM.

The gene calls are TRBV30 and TRBJ2-4; D not certain. CDR1 is GTSNPN, CDR2 SVGIG, per germline (reference sequence). V was clipped by 0 bases and J by 7 bases, with 7 bases between them. The CDR3 length is 12 residues. CDR3 nucleotide sequence: TGTGCCTGGAGTGTCGGTCAGAACATTCAGTACTTC. Its translation: CAWSVGQNIQYF. The complete variable domain, with remaining parts taken from reference TRBV30 and TRBJ2-4, reads SQTIHQWPATLVQPVGSPLSLECTVEGTSNPNLYWYRQAAGRGLQLLFYSVGIGQISSEVPQNLSASRPQDRQFILSSKKLLLSDSGFYLCAWSVGQNIQYFGAGTRLSVL.

V and J are TRBV9 and TRBJ1-5; D call uncertain. The CDR3 covers 13 residues. CDR1 is SGDLS, CDR2 YYNGEE, per germline. V was clipped by 0 bases and J by 3 bases, with 4 bases between them. The CDR3 sequence is CASSVDTNQPQHF. The CDR3 coding sequence is TGTGCCAGCAGCGTAGACACCAATCAGCCCCAGCATTTT.

This clone was counted a few times. The rearrangement joins TRBV5-4 to TRBJ2-2; tentatively, D is TRBD1 (5 bases). With 2 bases removed from V and 7 bases from J, the gap between germline ends came to 15 bases. The CDR3 has 15 residues. Per germline, CDR1 SGHNT and CDR2 YYREEE (reference sequence). The CDR3 is CASSFRAGSGGELFF. The DNA for the CDR3 is TGTGCCAGCAGCTTCCGCGCAGGGTCAGGCGGGGAGCTGTTTTTT.

The chain uses TRBV30 and TRBJ2-7; 9 bases fit TRBD1. Germline lookup yields CDR1 GTSNPN and CDR2 SVGIG (reference sequence). The CDR3 totals 14 residues. V dropped 0 bases and J dropped 3; count of bases not matched to a gene: 3. CDR3 residues: CAWSVTGGFYEQYF. In nucleotides, the CDR3 is TGTGCCTGGAGTGTCACAGGGGGCTTCTACGAGCAGTACTTC.

The chain links TRBV7-9 to TRBJ2-7; 9 bases map to TRBD2. Germline-derived CDR1 and CDR2 are SEHNR and FQNEAQ (reference sequence). The CDR3 contains 14 residues. The J segment lost 4 bases and the V segment lost 7 bases, leaving 8 bases of the junction unmatched. The CDR3 sequence: CASTQTSGNYEQYF. The CDR3 DNA reads as TGTGCCAGCACCCAGACTAGCGGAAATTACGAGCAGTACTTC.

The chain has TRBV6-5 and TRBJ2-2; TRBD2 matches at 8 bases. V shed 8 bases and J 1 base; nucleotides not matched to a gene: 3. The CDR3 has 14 residues. Germline V gives CDR1 MNHEY, CDR2 SVGAGI. This chain's CDR3 is CASRTSRNTGELFF. CDR3 bases: TGTGCCAGCCGGACTAGCAGGAACACCGGGGAGCTGTTTTTT.

The chain combines TRBV27 with TRBJ2-5; maybe TRBD1 (5 bases). The V gene's germline CDR1 is MNHEY and CDR2 SMNVEV (reference sequence). This CDR3 has 13 residues. Trimming took 10 bases from V and 0 from J, leaving 12 bases between them. For the CDR3, the DNA is TGTGCCATAGGAGACAGCTACCAAGAGACCCAGTACTTC. Its protein product is CAIGDSYQETQYF.

The chain employs TRBV9 and TRBJ2-1; D is possibly TRBD2 (7 bases). Germline V gene data show CDR1 as SGDLS and CDR2 as YYNGEE. Trimming took off 4 bases at V and 6 bases at J, with 20 bases between the two ends. The CDR3 spans 16 residues. CDR3: CASSSTVGGVRNEQFF. The CDR3 DNA reads as TGTGCCAGCAGCTCCACGGTAGGGGGGGTTCGCAATGAGCAGTTCTTC.

This clone showed up just a few times. This chain connects TRBV4-1 to TRBJ2-3; 7 nucleotides agree with TRBD1. J was trimmed by 3 bases and V by 0 bases; bases with no gene match: 6. The CDR3 has 16 amino acids. Germline assignment: CDR1 MGHRA and CDR2 YSYEKL. The CDR3 nucleotides are TGCGCCAGCAGCCAAGAGAGGGACAGTTATACAGATACGCAGTATTTT. Its protein product is CASSQERDSYTDTQYF.

V is TRBV7-9 and J is TRBJ1-4, with D perhaps matching TRBD1 (5 bases). V lost 5 bases and J lost 0, with 10 bases in between. The CDR3 extends over 15 amino acids. Germline CDR1 and CDR2: SEHNR and FQNEAQ (reference sequence). CDR3 region: CASSIRGATNEKLFF. In DNA, the CDR3 is TGTGCCAGCAGCATTAGGGGAGCAACTAATGAAAAACTGTTTTTT.

The chain carries TRBV11-1 and TRBJ1-6; 9 nucleotides line up with TRBD1. The CDR3 is made up of 14 amino acids. Germline CDR1 and CDR2: SGHAT and FQDESV (reference sequence). The V gene end was trimmed by 4 bases and the J gene end by 8 bases; junction bases not matched to a gene: 3. The CDR3 reads CASSSGQGYSPLHF. The CDR3 nucleotides are TGTGCCAGCAGCTCGGGACAGGGTTATTCACCCCTCCACTTT.

The chain employs TRBV5-4 and TRBJ2-3; 7 bases fit TRBD2. This CDR3 region has 15 residues. Germline V gene lookup returns CDR1 SGHNT and CDR2 YYREEE (reference sequence). Trimming removed 4 bases from V and 6 bases from J; junction bases left unmatched: 11. DNA for the CDR3: TGTGCCAGCAGCCCTAAGACTAGCCCGTCCGATACGCAGTATTTT. Its protein product is CASSPKTSPSDTQYF.

The genes are TRBV27 and TRBJ1-2; 9 bases are shared with TRBD1. The CDR3 is 15 amino acids. Germline CDR1 MNHEY, CDR2 SMNVEV (reference sequence). The V segment lost 7 bases and the J segment 5 bases; nucleotides outside the gene matches: 11. CDR3 coding DNA: TGTGCCAGCAATTCACGGAACAGGGGGCGGTATGGCTACACCTTC. Protein product: CASNSRNRGRYGYTF.

In its sample, this clone was seen many times. This rearrangement joins TRBV18 to TRBJ2-4, with D possibly TRBD2 on 5 matching bases. Germline V lookup: CDR1 KGHSH, CDR2 LQKENI. Trimming took 2 bases from V and 7 from J, leaving 9 bases between them. The CDR3 has 13 residues. The CDR3 DNA sequence: TGTGCCAGCTCACCAGACGGGGAGAACATTCAGTACTTC. It codes for CASSPDGENIQYF.

This clone turned up a few times. The chain uses TRBV5-1 and TRBJ2-5, with D possibly matching TRBD1 (6 bases). With 0 bases removed from V and 2 bases from J, the gap between germline ends came to 11 bases. The CDR3 runs to 15 residues. Germline CDR1 SGHRS, CDR2 YFSETQ. Here the CDR3 DNA reads TGCGCCAGCAGCTTGGGAGGGGGTTCTCAAGAGACCCAGTACTTC. Its translation: CASSLGGGSQETQYF.

The chain links TRBV4-3 to TRBJ2-2, with 10 bases aligning to TRBD2. CDR1 LGHNA and CDR2 YSLEER come from the germline V gene. This CDR3 has 17 residues. J gave up 6 bases and V 0 bases, and 7 bases lay outside the gene matches. In DNA form, the CDR3 reads TGCGCCAGCAGCCAAGAGCCAGCGGGAGGGCCTTCCGGGGAGCTGTTTTTT. As protein: CASSQEPAGGPSGELFF.

The V call is TRBV19, the J call TRBJ2-7; perhaps TRBD1 as D (5 bases). The ends were cut back, 9 bases at V and 0 bases at J, with 15 bases in the middle. Germline CDR1 LNHDA, CDR2 SQIVND (reference sequence). The length of the CDR3 is 14 residues. The CDR3 protein is CASSRARSSYEQYF. CDR3 in DNA: TGTGCCAGCTCCAGGGCGAGGAGCTCCTACGAGCAGTACTTC. Looking up the rest from reference TRBV19 and TRBJ2-7 gives the full variable domain: DGGITQSPKYLFRKEGQNVTLSCEQNLNHDAMYWYRQDPGQGLRLIYYSQIVNDFQKGDIAEGYSVSREKKESFPLTVTSAQKNPTAFYLCASSRARSSYEQYFGPGTRLTVT.

This rearrangement joins TRBV21-1 to TRBJ2-4. TRBV21-1 is annotated as a pseudogene. The CDR3 is 17 amino acids. The CDR3 sequence: CASSKVGRWRGKNIQYF. The CDR3 DNA is TGTGCCAGCAGCAAAGTAGGGCGGTGGAGGGGGAAAAACATTCAGTACTTC.

Note on this clone: One end of the junction is discordant with germline, which a read error may explain. The sample has other DNA sequences that encode this CDR3 too. The rearrangement uses TRBV10-1 and TRBJ1-2; no reliable D call. Germline-derived CDR1 and CDR2 are WNHNN and SYGVQD (reference sequence). The CDR3 extends over 13 amino acids. This CDR3 reads CASSESVNRGYTF. The CDR3 DNA reads TGCGCCAGCAGTGAGTCGGTCAACCGTGGCTACACCTTT.

The chain is built from TRBV28 and TRBJ1-4, with D perhaps TRBD1 (6 bases). V dropped 6 bases and J dropped 0 bases, with 14 bases sitting between them. Germline values: CDR1 MDHEN, CDR2 SYDVKM. The CDR3 runs to 16 residues. The CDR3 spells CASSSDRIATNEKLFF. The DNA of the CDR3 is TGTGCCAGCAGCTCTGACAGGATAGCAACTAATGAAAAACTGTTTTTT. Together with reference TRBV28 and TRBJ1-4, the CDR3 gives the full variable domain: DVKVTQSSRYLVKRTGEKVFLECVQDMDHENMFWYRQDPGLGLRLIYFSYDVKMKEKGDIPEGYSVSREKKERFSLILESASTNQTSMYLCASSSDRIATNEKLFFGSGTQLSVL.

The genes are TRBV27 and TRBJ2-1; 16 nucleotides align to TRBD2. CDR1 and CDR2 from the germline V gene are MNHEY and SMNVEV (reference sequence). V lost 5 bases and J lost 9; bases outside the gene matches: 4. This CDR3 is 15 amino acids long. DNA of the CDR3: TGTGCCAGCAGTCTCGGGACTAGCGGGAGGGCTGAGCAGTTCTTC. Its protein is CASSLGTSGRAEQFF.

V is TRBV7-9 and J is TRBJ2-4, with a tentative D call TRBD2 (6 bases). Germline assignment: CDR1 SEHNR and CDR2 FQNEAQ (reference sequence). V was trimmed by 6 bases and J by 0 bases, leaving 9 bases between them. The CDR3 is 14 amino acids. This CDR3 is CASSEAGAKNIQYF. In nucleotides, the CDR3 is TGTGCCAGCAGTGAAGCGGGAGCCAAAAACATTCAGTACTTC.

In its sample, this clone was seen once. V gene TRBV7-3 combines with J gene TRBJ2-5; weak D call: TRBD2 (6 bases). CDR3 length equals 14 residues. CDR1 is SGHTA, CDR2 FQGTGA, per germline. V shed 5 bases and J shed 4 bases, with 14 bases lying between them. For the CDR3, the DNA is TGTGCCAGCAGCCTACTGGGGACTGGAGAGACCCAGTACTTC. It encodes CASSLLGTGETQYF.